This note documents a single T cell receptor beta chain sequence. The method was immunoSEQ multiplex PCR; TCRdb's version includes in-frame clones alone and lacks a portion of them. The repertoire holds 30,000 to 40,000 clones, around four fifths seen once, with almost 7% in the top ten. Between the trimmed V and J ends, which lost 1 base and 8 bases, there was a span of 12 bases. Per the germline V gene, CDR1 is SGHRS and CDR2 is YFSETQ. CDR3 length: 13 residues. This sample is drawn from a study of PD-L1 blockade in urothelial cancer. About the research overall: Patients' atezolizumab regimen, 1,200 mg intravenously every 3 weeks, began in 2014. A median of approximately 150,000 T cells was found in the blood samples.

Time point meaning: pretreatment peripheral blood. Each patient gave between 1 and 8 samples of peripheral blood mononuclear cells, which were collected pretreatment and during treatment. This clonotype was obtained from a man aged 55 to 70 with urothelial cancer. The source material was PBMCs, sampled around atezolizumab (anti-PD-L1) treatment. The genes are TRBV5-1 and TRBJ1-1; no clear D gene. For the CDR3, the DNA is TGCGCCAGCAGCTTGTGGGTCGGCGGAGAAGCTTTCTTT. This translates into CASSLWVGGEAFF.